These 2 T cell receptor beta chains were sequenced from one sample in a study of cytomegalovirus exposure and HLA in healthy donors. A multiplex PCR was run with 60 Vbeta primers and 13 Jbeta primers. Produced via immunoSEQ multiplex PCR; TCRdb's table is partial and in-frame only. The sample table includes 200,000 or so clones. The sequenced material came from PBMCs. Source of these receptors: a boy younger than 18 in good health and CMV-seronegative.

CDR3 amino acids: CASSKRRDYNEQFF. The DNA for the CDR3 is TGTGCCAGCAGTAAAAGGAGAGACTACAATGAGCAGTTCTTC. This chain connects TRBV11-1 to TRBJ2-1, with D unclear. Germline values: CDR1 SGHAT, CDR2 FQDESV (reference sequence). V lost 6 bases and J lost 3, with 12 bases in between. This CDR3 comprises 14 residues. Full variable domain (rest looked up from reference TRBV11-1 and TRBJ2-1): EAEVAQSPRYKITEKSQAVAFWCDPISGHATLYWYRQILGQGPELLVQFQDESVVDDSQLPKDRFSAERLKGVDSTLKIQPAELGDSAMYLCASSKRRDYNEQFFGPGTRLTVL.

The rearrangement links TRBV25-1 to TRBJ1-4, with TRBD1 identical over 8 bases. The germline gives CDR1 MGHDK, CDR2 SYGVNS. Germline trimming cut 4 bases from V and 4 bases from J; bases unmatched to any gene: 5. The CDR3 covers 15 residues. The DNA for the CDR3 is TGTGCCAGCAGTGTCTGGACAGGGATTAATGAAAAACTGTTTTTT. Protein product: CASSVWTGINEKLFF.